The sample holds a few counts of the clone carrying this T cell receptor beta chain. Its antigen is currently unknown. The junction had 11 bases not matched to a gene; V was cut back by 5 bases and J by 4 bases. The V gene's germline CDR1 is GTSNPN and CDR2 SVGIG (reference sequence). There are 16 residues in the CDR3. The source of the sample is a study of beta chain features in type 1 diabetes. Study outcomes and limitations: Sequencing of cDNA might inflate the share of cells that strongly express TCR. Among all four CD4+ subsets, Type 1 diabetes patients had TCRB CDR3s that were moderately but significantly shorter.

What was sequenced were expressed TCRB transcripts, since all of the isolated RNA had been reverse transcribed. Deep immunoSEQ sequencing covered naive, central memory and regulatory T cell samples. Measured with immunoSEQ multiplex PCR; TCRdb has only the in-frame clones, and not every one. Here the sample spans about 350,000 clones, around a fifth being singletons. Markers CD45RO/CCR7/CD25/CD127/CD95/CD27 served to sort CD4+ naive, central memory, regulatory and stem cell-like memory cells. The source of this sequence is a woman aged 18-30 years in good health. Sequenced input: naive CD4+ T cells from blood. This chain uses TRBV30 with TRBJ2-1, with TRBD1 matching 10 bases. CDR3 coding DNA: TGTGCCTGGTATCCCGACAGGGGGCTAGAATACAATGAGCAGTTCTTC. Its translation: CAWYPDRGLEYNEQFF. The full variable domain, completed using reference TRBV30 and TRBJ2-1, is SQTIHQWPATLVQPVGSPLSLECTVEGTSNPNLYWYRQAAGRGLQLLFYSVGIGQISSEVPQNLSASRPQDRQFILSSKKLLLSDSGFYLCAWYPDRGLEYNEQFFGPGTRLTVL.